The rows below give T cell receptor beta chains drawn from one sample of a study of regulatory T cells in long-lasting Graves disease. Via MiXCR, TCRdb re-called the multiplex PCR reads, giving one row per CDR3 protein. The table includes approximately 470,000 distinct CDR3 sequences, around 15% detected once. The sample was also linked to a second study, of T cells in Graves' hyperthyroidism and ophthalmopathy.

Sequencing used peripheral blood mononuclear cells (PBMCs), obtained at new diagnosis, from a patient treated with antithyroid drugs. All receptors derive from a man between 35 and 55 years old with Graves disease. The CDR3 runs from the conserved cysteine through the conserved F or W. A D gene is named only where the DNA matches it firmly. Not all rows give a size; the values are once, few, many and, for expanded clones, a class.

>TRBJ2-7|many|TRBV7-9|-
CASSSSGVGYEQYF
TGTGCCAGCAGCAGTAGCGGAGTGGGCTACGAGCAGTACTTC
>TRBJ2-5|few|TRBV20-1|TRBD2
CSVDFSGAQETQYF
TGCAGTGTCGACTTTAGCGGGGCTCAAGAGACCCAGTACTTC
>TRBJ2-2|once|TRBV28|-
CASTVRPYTGELFF
TGTGCCAGCACTGTAAGGCCCTACACCGGGGAGCTGTTTTTT
>TRBJ2-7|many|TRBV29-1|-
CSVEVFGRGQMEQYF
TGCAGCGTTGAGGTCTTCGGCAGGGGCCAAATGGAGCAGTACTTC
>TRBJ1-5|many|TRBV7-6|TRBD1
CASSLGTEDQPQHF
TGTGCCAGCAGCCTGGGGACAGAAGATCAGCCCCAGCATTTT
>TRBJ2-3|-|TRBV15|TRBD2
CATESAGGLDTQYF
TGTGCCACGGAGAGTGCGGGAGGATTAGATACGCAGTATTTT
>TRBJ1-3|many|TRBV5-1|-
CASSSGGNTIYF
TGCGCCAGCAGCTCTGGCGGAAACACCATATATTTT
>TRBJ2-6|few|TRBV2|-
CASNRAGANVLTF
TGTGCCAGCAACAGGGCTGGGGCCAACGTCCTGACTTTC
>TRBJ2-4|-|TRBV15|-
CATSRDPERRIQYF
TGTGCCACCAGCAGAGATCCAGAACGCCGCATTCAGTACTTC
>TRBJ1-5|-|TRBV9|TRBD1
CASSAGQAAQPQHF
TGTGCCAGCAGCGCCGGACAGGCAGCTCAGCCCCAGCATTTT